A single sample gave rise to the 28 T cell receptor beta chains below, sequenced in a study of T cell repertoires in cytomegalovirus infection. TCRdb reanalysed the reads using MiXCR and keeps one entry per CDR3 protein. The table has approximately 120,000 distinct CDR3 sequences, 32% seen once; the top ten hold under 70%. No antigen has been assigned to these receptors. The sequencing used CD8+ T cells from cultured PBMCs, collected from culture after CMV antigen stimulation. The source of these receptors is a human donor in good health (CMV status not recorded). Some clones in this sample may be carry-over from other donors' samples.

This clonotype was seen only a few times. The V call is TRBV11-2, the J call TRBJ1-2; 7 bases are shared with TRBD1. Germline V gene sequence: CDR1 SGHAT, CDR2 FQNNGV. This CDR3 spans 15 amino acids. Trimming removed 4 bases from V and 0 bases from J; junction bases left unmatched: 5. CDR3 in amino acids: CASSSGQEANYGYTF. The CDR3 coding sequence is TGTGCCAGCAGCTCCGGACAGGAAGCTAACTATGGCTACACCTTC. Drawing the rest from reference TRBV11-2 and TRBJ1-2, the complete variable domain is EAGVAQSPRYKIIEKRQSVAFWCNPISGHATLYWYQQILGQGPKLLIQFQNNGVVDDSQLPKDRFSAERLKGVDSTLKIQPAKLEDSAVYLCASSSGQEANYGYTFGSGTRLTVV.

This clonotype was counted many times. The chain links TRBV7-9 to TRBJ2-1; 12 bases align to TRBD2. The CDR3 loop spans 17 amino acids. J lost 2 bases, V lost 5 bases, and 7 bases had no gene match. Germline CDR1 is SEHNR and CDR2 is FQNEAQ (reference sequence). The chain's CDR3 is CASSPSSGGAPYNEQFF. The CDR3 DNA reads TGTGCCAGCAGCCCTTCTAGCGGGGGGGCCCCCTACAATGAGCAGTTCTTC. Combining the CDR3 with reference TRBV7-9 and TRBJ2-1 gives the whole variable domain DTGVSQNPRHKITKRGQNVTFRCDPISEHNRLYWYRQTLGQGPEFLTYFQNEAQLEKSRLLSDRFSAERPKGSFSTLEIQRTEQGDSAMYLCASSPSSGGAPYNEQFFGPGTRLTVL.

This sequence joins TRBV9 and TRBJ2-7; D possibly corresponds to TRBD1 (6 bases). V lost 3 bases and J 3 bases, leaving 16 bases between the germline ends. The CDR3 loop spans 15 amino acids. Germline CDR1 is SGDLS and CDR2 is YYNGEE. CDR3 sequence reads: CASSGTGPRGYEQYF. Here the CDR3 DNA reads TGTGCCAGCAGCGGAACCGGGCCCAGGGGCTACGAGCAGTACTTC.

J is TRBJ2-2 and V is TRBV4-3; 9 nucleotides match TRBD2. Losses at the gene ends were 4 bases for V and 3 bases for J; bases not matched to a gene: 15. The CDR3 consists of 19 residues. Germline values: CDR1 LGHNA, CDR2 YSLEER. CDR3 protein: CASSPTSSGAIPDTGELFF. CDR3 sequence (DNA): TGCGCCAGCAGCCCAACCTCTAGCGGGGCGATCCCCGACACCGGGGAGCTGTTTTTT.

This clonotype has a handful of counts. The chain links TRBV6-6 to TRBJ2-1; 12 bases map to TRBD2. Germline CDR1 is MNHNY and CDR2 is SVGAGI (reference sequence). V trimming: 5 bases; J trimming: 9 bases; junction bases outside the gene matches: 11. The CDR3 is 16 residues long. For the CDR3, the DNA is TGTGCCAGCAGTGCCCGGACTAGCGGGGCTCGGGGTGAGCAGTTCTTC. It translates to CASSARTSGARGEQFF.

The chain is built from TRBV7-9 and TRBJ2-1; 10 bases are shared with TRBD1. The CDR3 has 20 residues. CDR1 and CDR2 from the germline V gene are SEHNR and FQNEAQ (reference sequence). The junction had 19 bases not matched to a gene; V was cut back by 4 bases and J by 4 bases. In DNA form, the CDR3 reads TGTGCCAGCAGCTACACTCCGGGACAGGGGACAACCTCATTATACAATGAGCAGTTCTTC. Translated: CASSYTPGQGTTSLYNEQFF.

Many counts were recorded for this clonotype. The chain recombines TRBV7-2 with TRBJ2-7; D possibly corresponds to TRBD1 (6 bases). V was clipped by 5 bases and J by 4 bases, with 15 bases between them. Germline values: CDR1 SGHTA, CDR2 FQGNSA. The CDR3 has 14 amino acids. CDR3 bases: TGTGCCAGCAGCACCAGGGGAAACCCTTACGAGCAGTACTTC. Encoded protein: CASSTRGNPYEQYF.

This clonotype has ten or more counts. The chain couples TRBV6-2 or TRBV6-3 to TRBJ2-1, with TRBD1 as a possible D gene (5 bases). This CDR3 has 14 residues. In germline, CDR1 is MNHEY, CDR2 SVGEGT. Trimming left V 2 bases short and J 3 bases short, with 8 bases between. The DNA for the CDR3 is TGTGCCAGCAGTTACGGGGCAAACTACAATGAGCAGTTCTTC. Translating it yields CASSYGANYNEQFF.

This clonotype was seen ten or more times. The chain employs TRBV7-6 and TRBJ2-1; perhaps TRBD1 as D (5 bases). This CDR3 has 16 residues. Germline assignment: CDR1 SGHVS and CDR2 FNYEAQ. Trimming took 1 base from V and 0 from J, leaving 10 bases between them. The CDR3 loop is CASSLGVTDSYNEQFF. In DNA form, the CDR3 reads TGTGCCAGCAGCTTAGGGGTGACAGACTCCTACAATGAGCAGTTCTTC.

This chain connects TRBV15 to TRBJ2-7; D is possibly TRBD1 (5 bases). Germline V gives CDR1 LNHNV, CDR2 YYDKDF (reference sequence). This CDR3 is built from 14 residues. The germline V and J ends were trimmed by 1 base and 3 bases, with 10 bases remaining between them. The CDR3 nucleotides are TGTGCCACCAGCAGAGTGGCAGGGAACTACGAGCAGTACTTC. This sequence encodes CATSRVAGNYEQYF.

This clonotype was detected ten times or more. This rearrangement joins TRBV7-8 to TRBJ2-1; TRBD2 matches at 9 bases. The CDR3 length is 16 residues. The V segment lost 3 bases and the J segment 7 bases; nucleotides outside the gene matches: 10. In germline, CDR1 is SGHVS, CDR2 FQNEAQ. The CDR3 DNA reads as TGTGCCAGCAGCTTGTCTTTTGCGGGGGGGCCGAATGAGCAGTTCTTC. It codes for CASSLSFAGGPNEQFF.

This rearrangement joins TRBV27 to TRBJ2-7, with a possible D match to TRBD1 (6 bases). The CDR3 is made up of 13 amino acids. Germline V gene sequence: CDR1 MNHEY, CDR2 SMNVEV (reference sequence). Deletions cut 8 bases from V and 3 bases from J, with 14 bases between. The CDR3 DNA is TGTGCCAGCGCCTTCGGACAGCACTACGAGCAGTACTTC. Translating it yields CASAFGQHYEQYF.

The J gene is TRBJ1-1, the V gene TRBV5-1; D is unresolved. Germline CDR1 reads SGHRS; CDR2 reads YFSETQ. The CDR3 has 15 residues. V dropped 1 base and J dropped 1 base, with 11 bases sitting between them. CDR3 DNA: TGCGCCAGCAGCTTGATGCGGGCAGCGAACACTGAAGCTTTCTTT. Its protein is CASSLMRAANTEAFF.

This clonotype was found many times. The rearrangement uses TRBV7-9 and TRBJ1-4; maybe TRBD1 (5 bases). CDR1 and CDR2 (germline): SEHNR, FQNEAQ (reference sequence). The ends were cut back, 8 bases at V and 8 bases at J, with 15 bases in the middle. The CDR3 has 13 amino acids. The CDR3 loop is CASGHVRDEKLFF. The CDR3 DNA is TGTGCCAGCGGGCACGTGAGGGACGAAAAACTGTTTTTT.

The genes are TRBV7-9 and TRBJ1-2; 9 positions agree with TRBD1. The ends lost 6 bases at V and 5 bases at J; junction bases unmatched: 4. The CDR3 totals 13 residues. Germline V gives CDR1 SEHNR, CDR2 FQNEAQ (reference sequence). CDR3 DNA: TGTGCCAGCAGGACAGGGGGGTCATATGGCTACACCTTC. This codes for CASRTGGSYGYTF.

This chain links TRBV28 with TRBJ2-3; 7 bases map to TRBD1. This CDR3 region has 15 residues. Germline V gene lookup returns CDR1 MDHEN and CDR2 SYDVKM. V was clipped by 3 bases and J by 2 bases; unmatched bases: 5. The CDR3 bases are TGTGCCAGCAGTTTTATTACAGGGGCCACAGATACGCAGTATTTT. Translating it yields CASSFITGATDTQYF.

The chain uses TRBV4-3 and TRBJ1-1; no firm D call. The CDR3 extends over 15 amino acids. CDR1 LGHNA and CDR2 YSLEER come from the germline V gene. Trimming stripped 0 bases from V and 1 base from J, with 9 bases between. The CDR3 region is CASSQEGYWNTEAFF. CDR3 sequence (DNA): TGCGCCAGCAGCCAAGAAGGCTACTGGAACACTGAAGCTTTCTTT.

In this sample, this clonotype turned up a few times. The gene calls are TRBV9 and TRBJ1-1; tentatively, D is TRBD1 (5 bases). The CDR3 loop spans 13 amino acids. CDR1 SGDLS and CDR2 YYNGEE come from the germline V gene. The germline V and J ends were trimmed by 4 bases and 1 base, with 8 bases remaining between them. CDR3 residues: CASSRGQNTEAFF. The CDR3 nucleotides are TGTGCCAGCAGCCGAGGACAGAACACTGAAGCTTTCTTT.

This clonotype showed up many times. The rearrangement joins TRBV7-3 to TRBJ1-1; the D is unclear. V shed 3 bases and J shed 1 base, with 6 bases lying between them. This CDR3 region has 13 residues. Germline V gives CDR1 SGHTA, CDR2 FQGTGA. The CDR3 loop is CASSFTENTEAFF. The CDR3 DNA is TGTGCCAGCAGCTTTACAGAGAACACTGAAGCTTTCTTT.

This clonotype has ten or more counts. The J gene is TRBJ2-7, the V gene TRBV10-3, with 11 bases identical to TRBD2. Germline CDR1 is ENHRY and CDR2 is SYGVKD. Trimming took 9 bases from V and 5 from J; bases not matched to a gene: 6. This CDR3 comprises 13 residues. The CDR3: CAIQTSGVDEQYF. Here the CDR3 DNA reads TGTGCCATTCAGACTAGCGGGGTTGACGAGCAGTACTTC.

Only a few counts were recorded for this clonotype. The rearrangement joins TRBV12-3 or TRBV12-4 to TRBJ2-1; a weak D match, TRBD1 (6 bases). The CDR3 totals 12 residues. Deletions cut 6 bases from V and 8 bases from J, with 11 bases between. The CDR3, as DNA: TGTGCCAGCAGCAGACACAGGGATGAGCAGTTCTTC. Encoded protein: CASSRHRDEQFF.

This clonotype was seen a handful of times. The V gene is TRBV12-3 or TRBV12-4, the J gene TRBJ2-6; D possibly uses TRBD1 or TRBD2 (5 bases each). This CDR3 contains 14 residues. The germline V and J ends were trimmed by 7 bases and 0 bases, with 7 bases remaining between them. CDR3 in DNA: TGTGCCAGCACCGGGACCTCTGGGGCCAACGTCCTGACTTTC. Its translation is CASTGTSGANVLTF.

The chain couples TRBV12-3 or TRBV12-4 to TRBJ1-2; TRBD1 agrees at 7 bases. V shed 2 bases and J 13 bases; nucleotides not matched to a gene: 10. The CDR3 sequence is 13 residues long. In nucleotides, the CDR3 is TGTGCCAGCAGTTTACCCGCCGACAGGGAGAGCACCTTC. Its protein is CASSLPADRESTF.

This clonotype was seen a handful of times. The rearrangement links TRBV19 to TRBJ1-1; D is uncertain. CDR1 and CDR2 from the germline V gene are LNHDA and SQIVND (reference sequence). The ends were cut back, 0 bases at V and 5 bases at J, with 4 bases in the middle. There are 12 residues in the CDR3. CDR3 sequence (DNA): TGTGCCAGTAGTATAGATCAGACTGAAGCTTTCTTT. As protein: CASSIDQTEAFF.

V and J are TRBV29-1 and TRBJ1-2; TRBD1 aligns across 7 bases. Per the germline V gene, CDR1 is SQVTM and CDR2 is ANQGSEA. With V trimmed by 1 base and J by 8 bases, 10 bases remained unmatched. The CDR3 consists of 14 residues. For the CDR3, the DNA is TGCAGCGTTGAAGGAGCAGGGGGTTTAAACGGCTACACCTTC. Translating it yields CSVEGAGGLNGYTF.

The chain employs TRBV28 and TRBJ1-5; D is unresolved. The CDR3 totals 14 residues. V gave up 7 bases and J gave up 4 bases, with 14 bases separating them. Germline CDR1 reads MDHEN; CDR2 reads SYDVKM. Here the CDR3 DNA reads TGTGCCAGCACCCTCAGGAGGGAGAATCAGCCCCAGCATTTT. Amino acid sequence: CASTLRRENQPQHF.

The chain joins TRBV12-3 or TRBV12-4 to TRBJ1-5; a weak D match, TRBD1 (5 bases). Trimming shortened V by 5 bases and J by 4 bases, and 6 bases separated the two germline ends. This CDR3 is built from 12 residues. This CDR3 reads CASSGGNQPQHF. The CDR3 DNA is TGTGCCAGCAGTGGGGGGAATCAGCCCCAGCATTTT.

This clonotype was seen only a few times. V usage is TRBV6-2 or TRBV6-3 and J usage is TRBJ1-1; D unresolved. The CDR3 totals 15 residues. The germline CDR1 and CDR2 sequences are MNHEY and SVGEGT. Trimming cost V 4 bases and J 3 bases, with 15 bases left between them. As DNA, the CDR3 is TGTGCCAGCAGTTTTACCCGCTACAGAGACACTGAAGCTTTCTTT. As protein: CASSFTRYRDTEAFF.